Listed below are T cell receptor beta chains from one sample, sequenced in a study of blood T cell repertoires in COVID-19. TCRdb's table, derived via immunoSEQ multiplex PCR, lists solely in-frame clones and lacks some. The table includes about 310,000 clones, about 88% detected once. The material sequenced was PBMCs or T cells enriched from blood (not recorded which). The receptors were sampled from a middle-aged woman who had recovered from COVID-19. CDR3s include the opening cysteine and the closing phenylalanine or tryptophan. Fields, in order: CDR3 DNA, CDR3 protein, J gene, clone size, V gene, D gene. The D gene is left open where the match is weak. Clone size, where shown, is once, few, many, or a class for clones that have expanded.

TGTGCCATCAGTGCTCAACAGGGAACAGGAAACACCATATATTTT | CAISAQQGTGNTIYF | TRBJ1-3 | - | TRBV10-3 | -
TGTGCCAGCAGCGCTCTAGCGGGGTGGAGTGACTGGAATGAGCAGTTCTTC | CASSALAGWSDWNEQFF | TRBJ2-1 | - | TRBV9 | TRBD2
TGTGCCAGCAGCCAATTCCTAGCGGGGGGCGGAGATACGCAGTATTTT | CASSQFLAGGGDTQYF | TRBJ2-3 | once | TRBV3-1/TRBV3-2 | TRBD2
TGTGCCAGCAGTGTAGGACTAGCGGCTTCCTACGAGCAGTACTTC | CASSVGLAASYEQYF | TRBJ2-7 | - | TRBV2 | TRBD2
TGTGCCAGCACGGCGGGTAACTATGGCTACACCTTC | CASTAGNYGYTF | TRBJ1-2 | - | TRBV28 | -
TGCAGTGCTAGAGCGGGAGAGACCCAGTACTTC | CSARAGETQYF | TRBJ2-5 | - | TRBV20-1 | -
TGTGCCAGCAGTGAAGCCAGGACAGGGTTTACTGAAGCTTTCTTT | CASSEARTGFTEAFF | TRBJ1-1 | - | TRBV6-1 | TRBD1
TGCGCCAGCAGCTTGGGGGACAGGCAATACAATGAGCAGTTCTTC | CASSLGDRQYNEQFF | TRBJ2-1 | - | TRBV5-1 | TRBD1
TGTGCCAGCAGCTCCCCGCGGGCTGGGCTGGAAAAACTGTTTTTT | CASSSPRAGLEKLFF | TRBJ1-4 | - | TRBV7-2 | -
TGTGCCAGCTCGGGACAAGGAAACACCATATATTTT | CASSGQGNTIYF | TRBJ1-3 | - | TRBV18 | -
TGTGCCTGGAGTGGCGGGGGCGAGCAGTACTTC | CAWSGGGEQYF | TRBJ2-7 | once | TRBV30 | TRBD2
TGTGCCAGCAGTGGTCGACTAGTTGCGGATGAGCAGTTCTTC | CASSGRLVADEQFF | TRBJ2-1 | - | TRBV2 | -
TGTGCCAGCAACTTAAGAACAGGGGACAATGAGCAGTTCTTC | CASNLRTGDNEQFF | TRBJ2-1 | - | TRBV9 | TRBD1
TGTGCCAGCAAACGGGGGTCAGGGCAGCCGGGGGAGCAGTTCTTC | CASKRGSGQPGEQFF | TRBJ2-1 | - | TRBV6-5 | -
TGTGCCAGCAGCCCCAGGGGACAGAGCAATCAGCCCCAGCATTTT | CASSPRGQSNQPQHF | TRBJ1-5 | - | TRBV2 | TRBD1
TGTGCCAGTAGTATAGCCGGGACTAGCGGGATTTCCGGGGCCAACGTCCTGACTTTC | CASSIAGTSGISGANVLTF | TRBJ2-6 | - | TRBV19 | TRBD2
TGCGCCAGCAGCTCTCAGGGGGGGAACACTGAAGCTTTCTTT | CASSSQGGNTEAFF | TRBJ1-1 | once | TRBV5-1 | TRBD1
TGTGCCAGCAGCTCCCTCACTGAAGCTTTCTTT | CASSSLTEAFF | TRBJ1-1 | - | TRBV7-9 | -
TGTGCCAGCTCCGCCGGGAGAGGGGTCGATTCACCCCTCCACTTT | CASSAGRGVDSPLHF | TRBJ1-6 | - | TRBV18 | -
TGTGCCAGCAGCGGGGAGGAGCGAATTAAGCAGTTCTTC | CASSGEERIKQFF | TRBJ2-1 | few | TRBV27 | -
TGTGCCAGCTCAAGGACAGAATCTTTAATCGACAATGAGCAGTTCTTC | CASSRTESLIDNEQFF | TRBJ2-1 | - | TRBV18 | -
TGTGCCAGCAGCTTGGCCCGCGGTGGGGAAGCTTTCTTT | CASSLARGGEAFF | TRBJ1-1 | few | TRBV7-3 | -
TGTGCCAGCAGCTTGGTTTCTCGGGGGCAAGAGACCCAGTACTTC | CASSLVSRGQETQYF | TRBJ2-5 | - | TRBV5-4 | -
TGTGCCAGCAACGCGGGAGTGACCTACGAGCAGTACTTC | CASNAGVTYEQYF | TRBJ2-7 | - | TRBV7-2 | TRBD2
TGTGCCAGCAGCGTATGGGGACAGGGTCACTACGAGCAGTACTTC | CASSVWGQGHYEQYF | TRBJ2-7 | - | TRBV9 | TRBD1
TGTGCCAGCAGCAGGGGGCCCGAGAGCTCCTACGAGCAGTACTTC | CASSRGPESSYEQYF | TRBJ2-7 | - | TRBV27 | TRBD1
TGTGCCAGTAGTATATGGGTTGGCGGCAAAGGCACAGATACGCAGTATTTT | CASSIWVGGKGTDTQYF | TRBJ2-3 | - | TRBV19 | -
TGCGCCAGCAGCCGGACAGGGGTTTACAATGAGCAGTTCTTC | CASSRTGVYNEQFF | TRBJ2-1 | - | TRBV4-3 | TRBD1
TGTGCCAGCAGTCCCCGGCGGGTTGAAGCTTTCTTT | CASSPRRVEAFF | TRBJ1-1 | - | TRBV28 | -
TGTGCCAGCAGCGTCGAATCCAGGGTTGCAGACGAGCAGTACTTC | CASSVESRVADEQYF | TRBJ2-7 | - | TRBV9 | -
TGTGCCACCCGGGACAGCAACACCGGGGAGCTGTTTTTT | CATRDSNTGELFF | TRBJ2-2 | - | TRBV7-3 | TRBD1
TGTGCCAGCAGTTTGTGGCAGGGGCGGGACGAGCAGTACTTC | CASSLWQGRDEQYF | TRBJ2-7 | - | TRBV28 | -
TGCAGCGTTTCAGGGGATCTAAGAGGTGAAAAACTGTTTTTT | CSVSGDLRGEKLFF | TRBJ1-4 | once | TRBV29-1 | -